The T cell receptor (beta chain) under discussion was sequenced for a study of a mutant IDH1 vaccine in newly diagnosed glioma. As for the study in general: Patients got their first vaccination 4-6 weeks after radiotherapy alone, or with temozolomide cycles. The therapy given earlier, which was standard therapy, consisted of radiotherapy, temozolomide, or both, and most of the patients received both.

Notes on the study in general: The authors found pseudoprogression apparently unrelated to changes in top peripheral T cell clonotypes.

This CDR3 spans 15 amino acids. This clone is medium-sized by share. Its antigen is currently unknown. The time point: week 5, during vaccination. Alongside topical imiquimod, each dose of vaccine comprised 300 ug of mutant IDH1 20-mer peptide. Assay used: immunoSEQ multiplex PCR; TCRdb lists only in-frame clones, some missing. The sample holds about 58,000 clones, roughly four fifths seen once. The sample here was PBMCs, taken from a glioma patient whose treatment included an IDH1 peptide vaccine. The chain is built from TRBV12-2 and TRBJ2-7; TRBD2 is taken as the D call from the table, unchecked against the DNA. TRBV12-2 is annotated as a pseudogene. This sequence originates from a woman aged 50 to 60 with glioma. CDR3 sequence (DNA): TGTGCAAGTCGCCTCAGACTAGCGGGGCACTACGAGCAGTACTTC. This sequence encodes CASRLRLAGHYEQYF.